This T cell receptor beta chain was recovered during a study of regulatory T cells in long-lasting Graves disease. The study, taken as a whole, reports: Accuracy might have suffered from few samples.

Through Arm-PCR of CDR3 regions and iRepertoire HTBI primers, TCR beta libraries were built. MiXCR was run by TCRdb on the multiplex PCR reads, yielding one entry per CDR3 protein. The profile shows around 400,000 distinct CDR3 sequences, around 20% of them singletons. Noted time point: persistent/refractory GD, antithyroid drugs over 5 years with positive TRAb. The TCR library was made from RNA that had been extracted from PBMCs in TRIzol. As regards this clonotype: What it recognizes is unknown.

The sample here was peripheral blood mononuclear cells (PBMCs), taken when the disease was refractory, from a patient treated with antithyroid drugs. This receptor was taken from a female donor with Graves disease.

In DNA, the CDR3 is TGTGCCAGCAGCTTGGATCCATCGAACAGGGGTCCTGAAGCTTTCTTT. This codes for CASSLDPSNRGPEAFF. The rearrangement links TRBV5-4 to TRBJ1-1; 7 bases fit TRBD1. The junction had 11 bases not matched to a gene; V was cut back by 0 bases and J by 6 bases. CDR1 is SGHNT and CDR2 is YYREEE in the germline V gene (reference sequence). The CDR3 loop spans 16 amino acids.